These T cell receptor beta chains were read from a single sample in a study of T cells in severe cutaneous drug reactions. From the multiplex PCR reads, TCRdb lists one entry per CDR3 protein and no DNA. Its clone listing holds roughly 10,000 distinct CDR3 sequences. The source material was cells from a skin blister. All receptors come from a human donor with Stevens-Johnson syndrome, a severe cutaneous drug reaction. Both conserved end residues are part of each CDR3. The size entry is marked missing in some rows and otherwise reads once, few, many or a size class.

size: medium-sized; V: TRBV28; J: TRBJ1-1; CDR3: CASSLKGAAFF
size: .; V: TRBV20-1; J: TRBJ2-1; CDR3: CSARDLESYNEQFF
size: .; V: TRBV20-1; J: TRBJ2-2; CDR3: CSGQGSNTGELFF
size: .; V: TRBV5-4; J: TRBJ1-1; CDR3: CASSSKTGGGTEAFF
size: medium-sized; V: TRBV12-3/TRBV12-4; J: TRBJ1-2; CDR3: CASSFSGGPTF
size: .; V: TRBV29-1; J: TRBJ2-7; CDR3: CSVTGTSGSNIEQYF
size: .; V: TRBV29-1; J: TRBJ2-5; CDR3: CSVDSREGLKETQYF
size: .; V: TRBV29-1; J: TRBJ2-7; CDR3: CSVEAGGQSSTAYEQYF
size: .; V: TRBV20-1; J: TRBJ1-1; CDR3: CSARDHRQDRIRYTEAFF
size: .; V: TRBV20-1; J: TRBJ1-3; CDR3: CSARIQDSRWAGNTIYF
size: .; V: TRBV20-1; J: TRBJ2-1; CDR3: CSASASTSGSRYEQFF
size: .; V: TRBV29-1; J: TRBJ2-7; CDR3: CSVEGSSGASYEQYF
size: .; V: TRBV20-1; J: TRBJ2-3; CDR3: CSADSLAGVGDTQYF
size: .; V: TRBV29-1; J: TRBJ2-2; CDR3: CSVEGWQGANTGELFF
size: .; V: TRBV20-1; J: TRBJ2-7; CDR3: CSARVLASGRGVYGQYF
size: .; V: TRBV29-1; J: TRBJ2-1; CDR3: CSGSYSLSREQFF
size: .; V: TRBV7-9; J: TRBJ2-1; CDR3: CASSLPHEYSYNEQFF
size: .; V: TRBV20-1; J: TRBJ1-2; CDR3: CSGRTGPNYGYTF
size: medium-sized; V: TRBV20-1; J: TRBJ1-5; CDR3: CSGRVINQPQHF
size: .; V: TRBV29-1; J: TRBJ2-1; CDR3: CSVEGQTSSYNEQFF
size: .; V: TRBV29-1; J: TRBJ2-3; CDR3: CSFSGGTTDTQYF
size: .; V: TRBV29-1; J: TRBJ2-1; CDR3: CSVVFYNEQFF
size: .; V: TRBV20-1; J: TRBJ2-7; CDR3: CSARSPMRQYF
size: .; V: TRBV29-1; J: TRBJ1-1; CDR3: CSASGTAQMNTEAFF
size: medium-sized; V: TRBV20-1; J: TRBJ1-1; CDR3: CSAFLPGPPFF
size: .; V: TRBV29-1; J: TRBJ1-5; CDR3: CSVAPGQGGQPQHF
size: .; V: TRBV20-1; J: TRBJ2-3; CDR3: CSARAGSKDTQYF
size: .; V: TRBV19; J: TRBJ2-1; CDR3: CASSIGGYEQFF
size: .; V: TRBV29-1; J: TRBJ2-1; CDR3: CSVGRGGYNEQFF
size: .; V: TRBV20-1; J: TRBJ2-7; CDR3: CSAPSGTADYEQYF
size: hyperexpanded; V: TRBV27; J: TRBJ2-7; CDR3: CASSLSGYEQYF
size: medium-sized; V: TRBV20-1; J: TRBJ1-1; CDR3: CSEGGLQLNTEAFF
size: .; V: TRBV28; J: TRBJ2-7; CDR3: CASSLLAGYEQYF
size: .; V: TRBV20-1; J: TRBJ2-7; CDR3: CSATGRAIYEQYF
size: .; V: TRBV7-2; J: TRBJ2-7; CDR3: CASSLTSGRADTYEQYF
size: large; V: TRBV4-3; J: TRBJ2-1; CDR3: CASSQDAGTGGYNEQFF
size: .; V: TRBV20-1; J: TRBJ2-3; CDR3: CSARGYRARTDTQYF
size: .; V: TRBV29-1; J: TRBJ2-7; CDR3: CSVLGGSSYEQYF
size: .; V: TRBV20-1; J: TRBJ2-1; CDR3: CSARDREVEEFF
size: medium-sized; V: TRBV27; J: TRBJ1-1; CDR3: CASSFTGYTEAFF
size: medium-sized; V: TRBV20-1; J: TRBJ1-3; CDR3: CSASAGASGNTIYF
size: .; V: TRBV20-1; J: TRBJ2-7; CDR3: CSARSPGQPYEQCF
size: .; V: TRBV20-1; J: TRBJ2-4; CDR3: CSARDFGGVNIQYF
size: .; V: TRBV7-3; J: TRBJ1-2; CDR3: CASSPQEGYGYTF
size: .; V: TRBV20-1; J: TRBJ1-6; CDR3: CSARDIGTGVSPLHF
size: .; V: TRBV20-1; J: TRBJ1-1; CDR3: CSARSFTPNTEAFF
size: .; V: TRBV29-1; J: TRBJ1-1; CDR3: CSVAHTQNTEAFF
size: .; V: TRBV20-1; J: TRBJ1-2; CDR3: CSASQGDYGYTF
size: .; V: TRBV29-1; J: TRBJ2-7; CDR3: CSVLGTGAREQYF
size: .; V: TRBV20-1; J: TRBJ2-3; CDR3: CSAQLAGSTDTQYF
size: medium-sized; V: TRBV27; J: TRBJ1-1; CDR3: CASRLGAKAFF
size: .; V: TRBV20-1; J: TRBJ2-3; CDR3: CSAEGGEGWPDTQYF
size: .; V: TRBV20-1; J: TRBJ2-5; CDR3: CSAREQGAIRETQYF
size: medium-sized; V: TRBV20-1; J: TRBJ2-2; CDR3: CSATAGLNGELFF
size: .; V: TRBV20-1; J: TRBJ1-1; CDR3: CSAGQGAAEAFF
size: medium-sized; V: TRBV6-2/TRBV6-3; J: TRBJ2-1; CDR3: CASSYSAGPNEQFF